The 22 T cell receptor beta chains below all came from one sample that was sequenced in a study of vaccination and CD4 T cells after COVID-19. The Oncomine TCR Beta short-read assay sequenced DNA from cultured CD4+ T cells. Using its own MiXCR run on the PCR reads, TCRdb lists one record per CDR3 protein. Altogether fewer than 8,000 distinct CDR3 sequences are present, 45% to 55% being singletons, with the ten largest covering 34%. Regarding treatment: approximately nine-day PBMC culture with coronavirus spike peptide pools or control peptides (ViraFEST assay). Their antigens are not known. The sequenced sample consisted of CD4+ T cells from blood, cultured in vitro. All receptors come from a human donor who had recovered from COVID-19.

This clonotype was detected a few times. The chain couples TRBV2 to TRBJ1-2; D uncertain. The CDR3 runs 14 residues. The germline CDR1 and CDR2 sequences are SNHLY and FYNNEI. The V end lost 6 bases, the J end lost 6 bases, and 17 bases lay between the germline ends. Written as DNA, the CDR3 is TGTGCCAGCAGGGAGGGTAAGGGTTCTGATGGCTACACCTTC. It yields the protein CASREGKGSDGYTF.

This clonotype showed up just a few times. The chain joins TRBV20-1 to TRBJ2-7; D assignment may be TRBD1 or TRBD2 (6 bases each). Trimming shortened V by 5 bases and J by 4 bases, and 18 bases separated the two germline ends. The CDR3 covers 14 residues. The germline gives CDR1 DFQATT, CDR2 SNEGSKA (reference sequence). The CDR3 protein is CSASPRGQRYEQYF. The DNA of the CDR3 is TGCAGTGCTTCTCCCCGGGGGCAGAGGTACGAGCAGTACTTC.

This chain links TRBV6-1 with TRBJ2-1; D is possibly TRBD1 (5 bases). V lost 5 bases and J 6 bases, leaving 14 bases between the germline ends. Per germline, CDR1 MNHNS and CDR2 SASEGT. The CDR3 is 14 residues long. The CDR3 nucleotides are TGTGCCAGCAGTCTAGGGGTAGTCCTCAATGAGCAGTTCTTC. Its translation: CASSLGVVLNEQFF.

The J gene is TRBJ1-2, the V gene TRBV19; D might be TRBD1 (5 bases). V shed 5 bases and J shed 8 bases, with 18 bases lying between them. Looked up from germline, CDR1 is LNHDA and CDR2 is SQIVND (reference sequence). The CDR3 sequence is 14 residues long. DNA for the CDR3: TGTGCCAGTAGTCCCTCCGCCAGGGTGGGAGGCTACACCTTC. It specifies CASSPSARVGGYTF. The variable domain in full, with the rest retrieved from reference TRBV19 and TRBJ1-2, is DGGITQSPKYLFRKEGQNVTLSCEQNLNHDAMYWYRQDPGQGLRLIYYSQIVNDFQKGDIAEGYSVSREKKESFPLTVTSAQKNPTAFYLCASSPSARVGGYTFGSGTRLTVV.

The chain carries TRBV11-3 and TRBJ2-5; D is uncertain. The CDR3 spans 14 residues. Germline lookup yields CDR1 SGHNT and CDR2 YENEEA. V lost 1 base and J 2 bases, leaving 8 bases between the germline ends. The CDR3 region is CASSLVTGQETQYF. CDR3 in DNA: TGTGCCAGCAGCTTAGTAACTGGGCAAGAGACCCAGTACTTC.

The chain links TRBV7-2 to TRBJ2-7; 10 nucleotides line up with TRBD1. There are 14 residues in the CDR3. Germline V gene sequence: CDR1 SGHTA, CDR2 FQGNSA. V shed 4 bases and J 5 bases; nucleotides not matched to a gene: 5. The CDR3: CASSSRQGAHEQYF. DNA for the CDR3: TGTGCCAGCAGCTCTCGACAGGGGGCCCACGAGCAGTACTTC.

By share of the sample, this clonotype is medium-sized. The chain has TRBV15 and TRBJ1-1; 9 nucleotides line up with TRBD1. Germline V gives CDR1 LNHNV, CDR2 YYDKDF (reference sequence). CDR3 length: 16 amino acids. V gave up 2 bases and J gave up 1 base; unmatched junction bases: 5. CDR3 coding DNA: TGTGCCACCAGCAGAAGGACAGGGGCCCAGAACACTGAAGCTTTCTTT. It translates to CATSRRTGAQNTEAFF.

The chain carries TRBV20-1 and TRBJ2-3; no reliable D call. This CDR3 is built from 14 residues. V was trimmed by 3 bases and J by 3 bases, leaving 13 bases between them. Germline V CDR1 and CDR2: DFQATT, SNEGSKA (reference sequence). The DNA for the CDR3 is TGCAGTGCTAGTTCTCGGGTTGGGACAGATACGCAGTATTTT. Amino acids: CSASSRVGTDTQYF.

The chain is built from TRBV11-2 and TRBJ2-1, with 9 bases identical to TRBD2. J was trimmed by 5 bases and V by 5 bases; bases with no gene match: 7. Germline CDR1 and CDR2: SGHAT and FQNNGV. CDR3 size: 15 residues. CDR3 coding DNA: TGTGCCAGCAGCCGCCTAGCGGGAAGGGACAATGAGCAGTTCTTC. Translating it yields CASSRLAGRDNEQFF.

J is TRBJ1-1 and V is TRBV5-4; weak D call: TRBD1 (5 bases). Per germline, CDR1 SGHNT and CDR2 YYREEE (reference sequence). Trimming took off 0 bases at V and 5 bases at J, with 17 bases between the two ends. CDR3 length: 16 amino acids. CDR3 in amino acids: CASSLGRGALQTEAFF. The DNA for the CDR3 is TGTGCCAGCAGCTTGGGAAGAGGGGCTCTGCAGACTGAAGCTTTCTTT.

This clonotype was recorded a few times. The chain combines TRBV6-2 or TRBV6-3 with TRBJ2-5; weak D call: TRBD2 (5 bases). The CDR3 covers 13 residues. CDR1 and CDR2 from the germline V gene are MNHEY and SVGEGT. Trimming shortened V by 5 bases and J by 5 bases, and 12 bases separated the two germline ends. This CDR3 reads CASSSGSLETQYF. DNA of the CDR3: TGTGCCAGCAGTAGCGGATCCCTGGAGACCCAGTACTTC.

This chain links TRBV18 with TRBJ1-2, with a tentative D call TRBD1 (6 bases). The V end lost 3 bases, the J end lost 8 bases, and 16 bases lay between the germline ends. The CDR3 totals 14 residues. The germline gives CDR1 KGHSH, CDR2 LQKENI. CDR3: CASSPDLQGDGYTF. DNA of the CDR3: TGTGCCAGCTCACCGGACCTACAGGGTGACGGCTACACCTTC.

In this sample, this clonotype is large. The chain recombines TRBV2 with TRBJ1-1, with D possibly TRBD1 on 5 matching bases. The V end lost 0 bases, the J end lost 7 bases, and 12 bases lay between the germline ends. CDR1 and CDR2 (germline): SNHLY, FYNNEI. The length of the CDR3 is 14 residues. The CDR3 DNA sequence: TGTGCCAGCAGTGAAGCTGGGGGTCGGGGTGAAGCTTTCTTT. It yields the protein CASSEAGGRGEAFF.

V usage is TRBV18 and J usage is TRBJ1-1, with a possible D match to TRBD1 (6 bases). The CDR3 is 17 residues long. V shed 4 bases and J shed 0 bases, with 18 bases lying between them. CDR1 is KGHSH and CDR2 is LQKENI in the germline V gene. DNA for the CDR3: TGTGCCAGCTCACTGCAACAGGGAATCATCATGAACACTGAAGCTTTCTTT. Residues: CASSLQQGIIMNTEAFF.

The chain joins TRBV6-1 to TRBJ1-2, with 9 nucleotides matching TRBD1. Losses at the gene ends were 8 bases for V and 7 bases for J; bases not matched to a gene: 14. Germline CDR1 and CDR2: MNHNS and SASEGT. The CDR3 has 15 amino acids. CDR3 region: CASGRDRAIWGGYTF. DNA of the CDR3: TGTGCCAGCGGCCGGGACAGGGCGATTTGGGGTGGCTACACCTTC.

V usage is TRBV28 and J usage is TRBJ1-5; 11 bases are a match to TRBD1. Germline CDR1 MDHEN, CDR2 SYDVKM. With V trimmed by 8 bases and J by 3 bases, 24 bases remained unmatched. CDR3 length: 21 residues. The CDR3 protein is CASPPSTVGQGAGVNNQPQHF. The CDR3 bases are TGTGCCAGCCCCCCGTCGACAGTTGGACAGGGGGCCGGTGTAAACAATCAGCCCCAGCATTTT.

The chain combines TRBV7-2 with TRBJ2-1, with unresolved D. The CDR3 sequence is 11 residues long. V was cut by 3 bases and J by 10 bases, with 7 bases left in between. Looked up from germline, CDR1 is SGHTA and CDR2 is FQGNSA. The CDR3: CASSFSKEQFF. The DNA for the CDR3 is TGTGCCAGCAGCTTTTCCAAGGAGCAGTTCTTC.

The chain links TRBV19 to TRBJ1-2, with D perhaps matching TRBD1 (6 bases). The germline V and J ends were trimmed by 4 bases and 0 bases, with 12 bases remaining between them. CDR1 is LNHDA and CDR2 is SQIVND in the germline V gene (reference sequence). The CDR3 totals 15 residues. In nucleotides, the CDR3 is TGTGCCAGTAGTACACCAGGGGCGTCTAACTATGGCTACACCTTC. It specifies CASSTPGASNYGYTF.

This clonotype occurred a few times. J is TRBJ2-1 and V is TRBV20-1; 7 bases line up with TRBD1. The V segment lost 1 base and the J segment 7 bases; nucleotides outside the gene matches: 13. The CDR3 runs 16 residues. Germline assignment: CDR1 DFQATT and CDR2 SNEGSKA (reference sequence). The CDR3 DNA sequence: TGCAGTGCTAGAGTTATGTCAGGGGGAACAGTAAATGAGCAGTTCTTC. Residues: CSARVMSGGTVNEQFF.

CDR3 coding DNA: TGTGCCAGCAGTGACTCTAGCGGGGGGGCTGAGCAGTTCTTC. As protein: CASSDSSGGAEQFF. The rearrangement uses TRBV6-4 and TRBJ2-1, with 11 bases lining up with TRBD2. The CDR3 has 14 amino acids. J lost 9 bases, V lost 0 bases, and 1 base had no gene match. Germline-derived CDR1 and CDR2 are MRHNA and SNTAGT.

The V call is TRBV30, the J call TRBJ1-1; D call uncertain. The V gene lost 3 bases and the J gene lost 3 bases, with 14 bases spanning the gap. The CDR3 is 14 amino acids. Germline V CDR1 and CDR2: GTSNPN, SVGIG (reference sequence). CDR3 sequence (DNA): TGTGCCTGGAGGAGACTCGACCGGGACACTGAAGCTTTCTTT. Amino acid sequence: CAWRRLDRDTEAFF.

The gene calls are TRBV6-5 and TRBJ1-3; D is perhaps TRBD1 (6 bases). V gave up 2 bases and J gave up 4 bases, with 12 bases separating them. The CDR3 covers 15 residues. Germline values: CDR1 MNHEY, CDR2 SVGAGI. The CDR3 sequence: CASSYRGGPGNTIYF. Written as DNA, the CDR3 is TGTGCCAGCAGTTACCGGGGGGGGCCCGGAAACACCATATATTTT.